This T cell receptor beta chain was captured in a study of preoperative IRX-2 immunotherapy in early breast cancer. For this clone: This CDR3 is also generated by other DNA sequences in the sample.

The protocol was immunoSEQ multiplex PCR, while the TCRdb copy is restricted to in-frame clones and leaves out a portion. The data contain around 30,000 clones, 65% to 85% of them singletons. The CDR3 covers 12 residues. Treatment meaning: preoperative locoregional IRX-2 cytokine immunotherapy. Samples came from a phase Ib trial of preoperative locoregional IRX-2 cytokine immunotherapy. This chain links TRBV1 with TRBJ2-7. TRBV1 is an annotated pseudogene. The clonotype was recovered from a human donor with breast cancer. This sample was obtained from a patient treated with IRX-2 immunotherapy. The DNA for the CDR3 is TGCGCCAGCAGCCAAGGGGGCTACGAGCAGTACTTC. This translates into CASSQGGYEQYF.